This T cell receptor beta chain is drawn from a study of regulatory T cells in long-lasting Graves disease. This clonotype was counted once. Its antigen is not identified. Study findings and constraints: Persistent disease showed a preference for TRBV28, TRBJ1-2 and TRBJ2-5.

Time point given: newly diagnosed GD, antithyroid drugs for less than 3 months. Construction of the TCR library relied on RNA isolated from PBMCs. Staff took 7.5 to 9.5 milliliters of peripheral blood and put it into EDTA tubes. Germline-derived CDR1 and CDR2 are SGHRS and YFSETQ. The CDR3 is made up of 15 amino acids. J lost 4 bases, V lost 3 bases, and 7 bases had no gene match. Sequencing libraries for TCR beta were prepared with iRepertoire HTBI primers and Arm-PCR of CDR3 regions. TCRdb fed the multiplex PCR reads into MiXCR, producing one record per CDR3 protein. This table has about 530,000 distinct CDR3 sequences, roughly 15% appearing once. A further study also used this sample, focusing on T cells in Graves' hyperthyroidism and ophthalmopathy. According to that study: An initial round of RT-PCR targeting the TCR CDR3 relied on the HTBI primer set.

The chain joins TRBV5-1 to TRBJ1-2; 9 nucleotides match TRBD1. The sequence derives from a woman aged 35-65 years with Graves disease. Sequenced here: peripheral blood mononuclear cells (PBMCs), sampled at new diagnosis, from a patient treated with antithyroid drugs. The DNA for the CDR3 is TGCGCCAGCAGCTCAAGGACAGGGGAGGTCTATGGCTACACCTTC. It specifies CASSSRTGEVYGYTF.